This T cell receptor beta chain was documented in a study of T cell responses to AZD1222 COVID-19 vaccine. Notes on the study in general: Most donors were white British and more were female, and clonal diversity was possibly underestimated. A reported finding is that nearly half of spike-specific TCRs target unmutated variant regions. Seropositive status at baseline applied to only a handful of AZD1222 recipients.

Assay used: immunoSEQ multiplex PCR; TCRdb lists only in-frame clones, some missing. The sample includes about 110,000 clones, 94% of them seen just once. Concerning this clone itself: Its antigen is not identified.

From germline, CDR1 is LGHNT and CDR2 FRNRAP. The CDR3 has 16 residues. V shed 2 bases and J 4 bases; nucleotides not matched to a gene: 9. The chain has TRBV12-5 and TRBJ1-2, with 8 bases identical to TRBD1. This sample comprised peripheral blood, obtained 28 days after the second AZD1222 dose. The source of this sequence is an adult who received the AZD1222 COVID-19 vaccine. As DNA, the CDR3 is TGTGCTAGTGGTTTGTCCCCGACAGGGGCTGGCTATGGCTACACCTTC. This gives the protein CASGLSPTGAGYGYTF.